This T cell receptor beta chain was sequenced in a study of cytomegalovirus exposure and HLA in healthy donors. Study outcomes and limitations: An assumption of roughly uniform sequencing depth across donors underlay the presence/absence analyses. 87-base-pair reads could not separate some V segments, including TRBV6-2 and TRBV6-3.

13 Jbeta primers and 60 Vbeta primers were used for the PCR. The protocol was immunoSEQ multiplex PCR, while the TCRdb copy is restricted to in-frame clones and leaves out a portion. Among roughly 120,000 clones, approximately 74% were seen once, and the ten largest hold around 10%. This CDR3 is built from 13 residues. The germline V gene encodes CDR1 LNHDA and CDR2 SQIVND (reference sequence). Germline trimming cut 4 bases from V and 4 bases from J; bases unmatched to any gene: 3. In regard to this clone: What it binds is unknown.

Unrecorded immune exposures were likely, despite nominal health at sampling. This sequence originates from a woman aged 50 to 60 in good health and CMV-seropositive. The V call is TRBV19, the J call TRBJ1-1; 7 bases are a match to TRBD1. Sequencing was performed on PBMCs. CDR3 coding DNA: TGTGCCAGTAGTACGAACAGGGGCACTGAAGCTTTCTTT. This codes for CASSTNRGTEAFF.